The 24 T cell receptor beta chains given below trace back to one sample, sequenced in a study of T cell responses to AZD1222 COVID-19 vaccine (dated by TCRdb to about 2021). The sample's time point label is to be understood as: baseline before first vaccination. Libraries were constructed by the immunoSEQ multiplex PCR assay. The immuneACCESS repertoire file appears here via TCRdb, limited to in-frame rearrangements. These files lack a portion of the clones; in checked studies, under half of the deficit traces to unresolved V genes, and the cause of the others is not known. The sample table lists about 130,000 clones, about 87% of them with a count of one. The ten largest make up roughly 2% of the sample. Sequences were derived from peripheral blood, sampled on day 0 of AZD1222 vaccination. The origin of the receptors is an adult in good health.

The chain combines TRBV21-1 with TRBJ1-2. TRBV21-1 is reported as a pseudogene. CDR3 length equals 14 residues. The CDR3 coding sequence is TGTGCCAGCAGCAAGTCGGGCAGATACTATGGCTACACCTTC. Amino acids: CASSKSGRYYGYTF.

V and J are TRBV2 and TRBJ1-5; TRBD1 matches 11 bases. This CDR3 spans 14 amino acids. Looked up from germline, CDR1 is SNHLY and CDR2 is FYNNEI. Losses at the gene ends were 9 bases for V and 5 bases for J; bases not matched to a gene: 6. In nucleotides, the CDR3 is TGTGCCAGTCGGACAGGGGGCCTAGATCAGCCCCAGCATTTT. Translating gives CASRTGGLDQPQHF.

The rearrangement links TRBV5-1 to TRBJ1-4, with 9 bases lining up with TRBD1. Germline lookup yields CDR1 SGHRS and CDR2 YFSETQ. V was clipped by 5 bases and J by 0 bases; unmatched bases: 5. The CDR3 contains 16 residues. CDR3 in DNA: TGCGCCAGCAGACAGACAGGGGGGGCAACTAATGAAAAACTGTTTTTT. Translation: CASRQTGGATNEKLFF. Based on the CDR3 plus reference TRBV5-1 and TRBJ1-4, the full variable domain is KAGVTQTPRYLIKTRGQQVTLSCSPISGHRSVSWYQQTPGQGLQFLFEYFSETQRNKGNFPGRFSGRQFSNSRSEMNVSTLELGDSALYLCASRQTGGATNEKLFFGSGTQLSVL.

The chain employs TRBV28 and TRBJ1-4; 8 bases are shared with TRBD1. The CDR3 covers 14 residues. V gave up 6 bases and J gave up 7 bases; unmatched junction bases: 7. CDR1 MDHEN and CDR2 SYDVKM come from the germline V gene. CDR3 amino acids: CASRATGGGEKLFF. CDR3 sequence (DNA): TGTGCCAGCAGGGCTACAGGGGGAGGTGAAAAACTGTTTTTT.

The chain has TRBV10-3 and TRBJ1-3; D gene unclear. The length of the CDR3 is 16 residues. CDR1 and CDR2 (germline): ENHRY, SYGVKD. V lost 0 bases to trimming and J lost 4 bases, with 13 bases between them. The CDR3 nucleotides are TGTGCCATCAGTGAGTCTGGGGTGACTACCGGAAACACCATATATTTT. Translating it yields CAISESGVTTGNTIYF.

The chain links TRBV7-9 to TRBJ2-1; D is possibly TRBD1 (5 bases). V was shortened by 3 bases and J by 3 bases, with 9 bases between the two germline ends. Germline CDR1 reads SEHNR; CDR2 reads FQNEAQ (reference sequence). The CDR3 runs 14 residues. The CDR3 DNA sequence: TGTGCCAGCAGCTTCTCAGGGATCTACAATGAGCAGTTCTTC. It codes for CASSFSGIYNEQFF.

The chain joins TRBV5-1 to TRBJ1-3, with 8 bases that match TRBD1. Germline V lookup: CDR1 SGHRS, CDR2 YFSETQ. V was pared by 2 bases and J by 4 bases, with 5 bases of the junction left unmatched. The CDR3 extends over 15 amino acids. As DNA, the CDR3 is TGCGCCAGCAGCTTCGGACAGGGTGGGGGAAACACCATATATTTT. This gives the protein CASSFGQGGGNTIYF.

The CDR3 region has the DNA TGTGCCAGCAGCGCCCCCGGGCGGGACACTGAAGCTTTCTTT. Translation: CASSAPGRDTEAFF. The chain employs TRBV7-8 and TRBJ1-1; D not resolved. V shed 5 bases and J shed 3 bases, with 13 bases lying between them. Germline V gene sequence: CDR1 SGHVS, CDR2 FQNEAQ. The CDR3 spans 14 residues. The variable domain in full, with the rest retrieved from reference TRBV7-8 and TRBJ1-1, is GAGVSQSPRYKVAKRGQDVALRCDPISGHVSLFWYQQALGQGPEFLTYFQNEAQLDKSGLPSDRFFAERPEGSVSTLKIQRTQQEDSAVYLCASSAPGRDTEAFFGQGTRLTVV.

The gene calls are TRBV5-1 and TRBJ2-7; possible D gene TRBD1, 5 bases. This CDR3 comprises 15 residues. Germline CDR1 reads SGHRS; CDR2 reads YFSETQ. Deletions cut 0 bases from V and 2 bases from J, with 12 bases between. The CDR3 DNA is TGCGCCAGCAGCTTGGTGGGTCAGGGTCCCTACGAGCAGTACTTC. Amino acid sequence: CASSLVGQGPYEQYF.

V usage is TRBV4-1 and J usage is TRBJ1-2; D is perhaps TRBD1 (5 bases). With 1 base removed from V and 4 bases from J, the gap between germline ends came to 13 bases. The CDR3 runs to 15 residues. Germline assignment: CDR1 MGHRA and CDR2 YSYEKL. CDR3 sequence (DNA): TGCGCCAGCAGCCAAGGCACAGGATTATTCTATGGCTACACCTTC. Its protein product is CASSQGTGLFYGYTF.

V is TRBV2 and J is TRBJ1-2; D is unclear. The germline V and J ends were trimmed by 4 bases and 4 bases, with 4 bases remaining between them. Germline CDR1 SNHLY, CDR2 FYNNEI. The CDR3 totals 11 residues. CDR3 loop: CASSVAYGYTF. In DNA form, the CDR3 reads TGTGCCAGCAGTGTAGCCTATGGCTACACCTTC.

This CDR3 is CSAGTGQNTEAFF. Here the CDR3 DNA reads TGCAGCGCTGGGACAGGGCAGAACACTGAAGCTTTCTTT. This rearrangement joins TRBV29-1 to TRBJ1-1; 9 positions agree with TRBD1. In germline, CDR1 is SQVTM, CDR2 ANQGSEA. The CDR3 length is 13 residues. V gave up 7 bases and J gave up 1 base; unmatched junction bases: 4.

This clone was detected only a few times. V usage is TRBV7-2 and J usage is TRBJ2-7; D may be TRBD1 (6 bases). CDR1 is SGHTA, CDR2 FQGNSA, per germline. V lost 5 bases and J 5 bases, leaving 19 bases between the germline ends. This CDR3 contains 15 residues. Here the CDR3 DNA reads TGTGCCAGCAGCCCCGGTGACAGGAAGGTCCACGAGCAGTACTTC. Amino acids: CASSPGDRKVHEQYF. The full variable domain, rest sourced from reference TRBV7-2 and TRBJ2-7, is GAGVSQSPSNKVTEKGKDVELRCDPISGHTALYWYRQSLGQGLEFLIYFQGNSAPDKSGLPSDRFSAERTGGSVSTLTIQRTQQEDSAVYLCASSPGDRKVHEQYFGPGTRLTVT.

The gene calls are TRBV6-1 and TRBJ2-4, with 12 bases matching TRBD2. The V segment lost 1 base and the J segment 10 bases; nucleotides outside the gene matches: 5. CDR1 and CDR2 from the germline V gene are MNHNS and SASEGT. The CDR3 covers 15 residues. The DNA of the CDR3 is TGTGCCAGCAGTGAAGGGACTAGCGGGATAGTGATTCAGTACTTC. This translates into CASSEGTSGIVIQYF.

This chain links TRBV5-1 with TRBJ2-1, with a tentative D call TRBD2 (6 bases). Trimming stripped 4 bases from V and 6 bases from J, with 11 bases between. The CDR3 sequence is 13 residues long. Germline V lookup: CDR1 SGHRS, CDR2 YFSETQ. CDR3: CASSGGTSNEQFF. The CDR3 DNA reads TGCGCCAGCAGCGGCGGGACTTCCAATGAGCAGTTCTTC.

V gene TRBV5-8 combines with J gene TRBJ1-1; D not resolved. CDR3 length: 15 residues. The germline V gene encodes CDR1 SGHTS and CDR2 YDEGEE. V lost 5 bases and J 0 bases, leaving 14 bases between the germline ends. CDR3 protein: CASSSSRLVNTEAFF. In DNA form, the CDR3 reads TGTGCCAGCAGTTCCAGTAGACTGGTGAACACTGAAGCTTTCTTT.

The chain has TRBV18 and TRBJ1-1, with D perhaps TRBD1 (5 bases). Trimming cost V 3 bases and J 1 base, with 9 bases left between them. Germline V CDR1 and CDR2: KGHSH, LQKENI. The length of the CDR3 is 14 residues. The CDR3: CASSPGPPNTEAFF. The CDR3 nucleotides read TGTGCCAGCTCACCGGGACCGCCGAACACTGAAGCTTTCTTT.

CDR3 nucleotide sequence: TGCGCCAGCAGTTCTAGCGGGAGGACAGATACGCAGTATTTT. Amino acid sequence: CASSSSGRTDTQYF. The V call is TRBV10-1, the J call TRBJ2-3; 11 positions match TRBD2. CDR1 is WNHNN and CDR2 is SYGVQD in the germline V gene (reference sequence). This CDR3 has 14 residues. J was trimmed by 3 bases and V by 5 bases; bases with no gene match: 1.

This clone is a singleton in its sample. This chain links TRBV7-9 with TRBJ1-2; a weak D match, TRBD1 (5 bases). The CDR3 extends over 12 amino acids. V was clipped by 1 base and J by 8 bases, with 8 bases between them. Germline V CDR1 and CDR2: SEHNR, FQNEAQ (reference sequence). The CDR3 reads CASSLVGAGYTF. The CDR3 DNA follows: TGTGCCAGCAGCTTAGTAGGGGCGGGCTACACCTTC.

The rearrangement joins TRBV27 to TRBJ1-2; perhaps TRBD1 as D (6 bases). The ends were cut back, 3 bases at V and 4 bases at J, with 15 bases in the middle. The germline V gene encodes CDR1 MNHEY and CDR2 SMNVEV (reference sequence). The CDR3 runs 15 residues. The chain's CDR3 is CASSFVLGGGYGYTF. The CDR3 coding sequence is TGTGCCAGCAGTTTTGTTTTGGGGGGCGGCTATGGCTACACCTTC.

This chain links TRBV6-5 with TRBJ1-2; 9 bases match TRBD1. The ends lost 7 bases at V and 8 bases at J; junction bases unmatched: 11. This CDR3 contains 14 residues. From germline, CDR1 is MNHEY and CDR2 SVGAGI. The CDR3 DNA reads TGTGCCAGCAAATCAGACAGGGGGTTTGTCGGCTACACCTTC. It is translated as CASKSDRGFVGYTF.

This chain uses TRBV7-6 with TRBJ2-2; TRBD1 agrees at 8 bases. The CDR3 runs 15 residues. With V trimmed by 5 bases and J by 6 bases, 8 bases remained unmatched. CDR1 and CDR2 from the germline V gene are SGHVS and FNYEAQ. Here the CDR3 reads CASSKRTGFAGELFF. In nucleotides, the CDR3 is TGTGCCAGCAGCAAACGGACAGGGTTCGCCGGGGAGCTGTTTTTT.

This clone has just one count. CDR3 loop: CASSLMTEMNTEAFF. The DNA of the CDR3 is TGTGCCAGCAGTCTTATGACAGAAATGAACACTGAAGCTTTCTTT. The chain links TRBV28 to TRBJ1-1; a weak D match, TRBD1 (5 bases). In germline, CDR1 is MDHEN, CDR2 SYDVKM. Trimming took 5 bases from V and 0 from J, leaving 13 bases between them. The CDR3 extends over 15 amino acids.

The chain is built from TRBV10-3 and TRBJ1-1; D perhaps matches TRBD1 (6 bases). The CDR3 loop spans 13 amino acids. V was clipped by 7 bases and J by 1 base, with 10 bases between them. Looked up from germline, CDR1 is ENHRY and CDR2 is SYGVKD. The CDR3, as DNA: TGTGCCATCACAGGACAGCCGAACACTGAAGCTTTCTTT. It is translated as CAITGQPNTEAFF.